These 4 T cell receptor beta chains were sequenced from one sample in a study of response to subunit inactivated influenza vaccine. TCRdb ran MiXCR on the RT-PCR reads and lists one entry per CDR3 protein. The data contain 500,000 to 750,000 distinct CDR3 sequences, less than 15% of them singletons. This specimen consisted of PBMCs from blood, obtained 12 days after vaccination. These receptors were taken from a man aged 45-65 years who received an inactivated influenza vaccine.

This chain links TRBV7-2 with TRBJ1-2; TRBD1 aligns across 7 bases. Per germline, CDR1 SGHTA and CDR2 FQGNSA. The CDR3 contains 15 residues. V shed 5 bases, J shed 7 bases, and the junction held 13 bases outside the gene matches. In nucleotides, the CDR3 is TGTGCCAGCAGCCCCACACAGACAGGGCGGACTGGCTACACCTTC. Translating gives CASSPTQTGRTGYTF.

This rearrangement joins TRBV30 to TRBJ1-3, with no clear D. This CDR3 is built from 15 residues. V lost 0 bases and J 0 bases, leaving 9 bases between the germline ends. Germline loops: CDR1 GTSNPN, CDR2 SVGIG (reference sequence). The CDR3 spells CAWSVKYFSGNTIYF. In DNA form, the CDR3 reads TGTGCCTGGAGTGTAAAGTACTTCTCTGGAAACACCATATATTTT.

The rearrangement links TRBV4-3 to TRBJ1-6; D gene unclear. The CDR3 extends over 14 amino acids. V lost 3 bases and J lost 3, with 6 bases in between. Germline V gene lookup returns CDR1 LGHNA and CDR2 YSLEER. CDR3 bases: TGCGCCAGCAGCCATCGGGACTATAATTCACCCCTCCACTTT. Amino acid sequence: CASSHRDYNSPLHF.

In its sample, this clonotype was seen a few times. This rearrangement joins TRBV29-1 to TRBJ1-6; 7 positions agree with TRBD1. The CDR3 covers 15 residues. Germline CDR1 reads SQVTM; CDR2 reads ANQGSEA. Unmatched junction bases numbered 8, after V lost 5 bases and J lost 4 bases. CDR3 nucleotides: TGCAGCGTTATGACCGGGACAGATTATAATTCACCCCTCCACTTT. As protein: CSVMTGTDYNSPLHF. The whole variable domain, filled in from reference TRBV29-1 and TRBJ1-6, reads SAVISQKPSRDICQRGTSLTIQCQVDSQVTMMFWYRQQPGQSLTLIATANQGSEATYESGFVIDKFPISRPNLTFSTLTVSNMSPEDSSIYLCSVMTGTDYNSPLHFGNGTRLTVT.